The source of this T cell receptor beta chain is a study of siplizumab effects on memory and regulatory T cells. Assay used: immunoSEQ multiplex PCR; TCRdb lists only in-frame clones, some missing. The sample gives 70,000 to 90,000 clones, 90% of which show up once; around 14% is in the top ten. V lost 6 bases, J lost 2 bases, and 23 bases lay in between. CDR3 size: 17 residues. CDR1 is SQVTM, CDR2 ANQGSEA, per germline. The chain employs TRBV29-1 and TRBJ2-1; TRBD2 might be the D (10 bases). The sample taken for sequencing was CD4+ T cells sorted from blood. This receptor was taken from a human donor in good health. The DNA of the CDR3 is TGCAGCGTCGAGGGGACAGGGACTAGCGCAACCTACAATGAGCAGTTCTTC. Its protein product is CSVEGTGTSATYNEQFF.